Presented here are 12 T cell receptor beta chains from one specimen sequenced in a study of identical twins. TCRdb used MiXCR to reprocess the 5' RACE reads, holding one entry per CDR3 protein. Altogether more than 600,000 distinct CDR3 sequences are present, 18% being singletons, with the ten largest covering over 10%. This same sample was also taken into another study, of T cells expressing NK-cell markers.

The sample was PBMCs. These receptors originate from a woman aged 18-35 years in good health.

The rearrangement uses TRBV7-6 and TRBJ2-7; D is perhaps TRBD1 (5 bases). The germline V gene encodes CDR1 SGHVS and CDR2 FNYEAQ. The V and J ends lost 2 bases and 3 bases respectively, with 14 bases between them. CDR3 size: 15 residues. The CDR3 region is CASSLYSLQGYEQYF. The CDR3 region has the DNA TGTGCCAGCAGCTTATATTCCCTTCAGGGCTACGAGCAGTACTTC.

This clonotype turned up a few times. J is TRBJ2-2 and V is TRBV10-3; D is possibly TRBD1 (6 bases). Trimming shortened V by 0 bases and J by 8 bases, and 10 bases separated the two germline ends. The CDR3 consists of 14 residues. CDR1 is ENHRY and CDR2 is SYGVKD in the germline V gene. CDR3 residues: CAISESGGPGELFF. The CDR3 nucleotides are TGTGCCATCAGTGAGTCAGGGGGTCCGGGGGAGCTGTTTTTT.

The rearrangement links TRBV20-1 to TRBJ2-3, with TRBD2 identical over 7 bases. The CDR3 covers 16 residues. The germline V gene encodes CDR1 DFQATT and CDR2 SNEGSKA (reference sequence). The V and J ends lost 4 bases and 2 bases, in that order; junction bases with no gene match: 12. DNA for the CDR3: TGCAGTGCTATAACGCAACTAGCGAGGCACACAGATACGCAGTATTTT. Protein sequence: CSAITQLARHTDTQYF.

This clonotype occurred a few times. The CDR3 region has the DNA TGCAGTGCTAGCCGGAGGGGTAGTTCACCCCTCCACTTT. Residues: CSASRRGSSPLHF. The rearrangement uses TRBV20-1 and TRBJ1-6, with D perhaps matching TRBD1 (5 bases). Germline V gene data show CDR1 as DFQATT and CDR2 as SNEGSKA (reference sequence). V lost 3 bases and J lost 9, with 12 bases in between. CDR3 length: 13 residues.

This clonotype has at least ten counts. The chain links TRBV12-3 or TRBV12-4 to TRBJ2-7, with D hard to call. This CDR3 spans 13 amino acids. Between the trimmed V and J ends, which lost 4 bases and 0 bases, there was a span of 7 bases. The CDR3 DNA follows: TGTGCCAGCAGTTCGGACGGCTCCTACGAGCAGTACTTC. This gives the protein CASSSDGSYEQYF.

This rearrangement joins TRBV7-9 to TRBJ1-1, with 10 bases identical to TRBD1. CDR1 is SEHNR, CDR2 FQNEAQ, per germline (reference sequence). Unmatched junction bases numbered 4, after V lost 3 bases and J lost 9 bases. The CDR3 has 13 residues. The CDR3 coding sequence is TGTGCCAGCAGCTTGGGACAGGGGAATAAAGCTTTCTTT. It yields the protein CASSLGQGNKAFF.

This clonotype was found a few times. V gene TRBV20-1 combines with J gene TRBJ1-6; no clear D gene. This CDR3 spans 13 amino acids. Trimming removed 3 bases at V and 10 bases at J, with 13 bases between. CDR1 and CDR2 from the germline V gene are DFQATT and SNEGSKA (reference sequence). As DNA, the CDR3 is TGCAGTGCTAGGCCCAGTAGATCCTCACCCCTCCACTTT. The encoded protein is CSARPSRSSPLHF.

This clonotype was seen only a few times. The rearrangement links TRBV5-1 to TRBJ1-6; D gene unclear. V was trimmed by 0 bases and J by 8 bases, leaving 12 bases between them. The CDR3 sequence is 15 residues long. The germline gives CDR1 SGHRS, CDR2 YFSETQ. The DNA of the CDR3 is TGCGCCAGCAGCTTGGATCCGGGCGGGGATTCACCCCTCCACTTT. Translation: CASSLDPGGDSPLHF.

This CDR3 is CASSRRVSGTPGELFF. The CDR3 DNA is TGTGCCAGCAGCCGGCGAGTTAGCGGGACTCCTGGGGAGCTGTTTTTT. The chain uses TRBV7-2 and TRBJ2-2, with TRBD2 identical over 8 bases. The germline gives CDR1 SGHTA, CDR2 FQGNSA. There are 16 residues in the CDR3. Unmatched junction bases numbered 13, after V lost 5 bases and J lost 8 bases.

The chain is built from TRBV29-1 and TRBJ1-1; D is perhaps TRBD1 (5 bases). Germline V gene data show CDR1 as SQVTM and CDR2 as ANQGSEA. V was shortened by 4 bases and J by 2 bases, with 11 bases between the two germline ends. CDR3 length equals 13 residues. CDR3 sequence reads: CSVGRGQNTEAFF. The CDR3 DNA reads TGCAGCGTTGGGAGGGGCCAAAACACTGAAGCTTTCTTT.

This chain links TRBV4-3 with TRBJ2-5; possibly TRBD2 for D (6 bases). CDR3 length equals 14 residues. Trimming stripped 4 bases from V and 5 bases from J, with 14 bases between. CDR1 LGHNA and CDR2 YSLEER come from the germline V gene. This chain's CDR3 is CASSPDPGVETQYF. The CDR3 DNA reads TGCGCCAGCAGCCCAGACCCGGGGGTGGAGACCCAGTACTTC.

The rearrangement joins TRBV20-1 to TRBJ2-7; TRBD2 might be the D (6 bases). Germline V lookup: CDR1 DFQATT, CDR2 SNEGSKA (reference sequence). The germline V and J ends were trimmed by 1 base and 3 bases, with 13 bases remaining between them. The length of the CDR3 is 14 residues. This CDR3 reads CSARVGGPSYEQYF. DNA of the CDR3: TGCAGTGCTAGAGTGGGGGGACCAAGCTACGAGCAGTACTTC.